This TCR beta chain was sequenced in a study of blood T cell repertoires in COVID-19. As processed by the authors: Researchers report that nucleated cell counts were estimated from reference gene primer amplification. Here immunoSEQ multiplex PCR was the method, and the copy in TCRdb shows in-frame clones only, minus some. V and J calls and clone size are those listed in that table; D and trimming were worked out from the DNA. The sample records some 30,000 clones, roughly 83% being singletons. Deletions cut 4 bases from V and 4 bases from J, with 11 bases between. The germline CDR1 and CDR2 sequences are MGHRA and YSYEKL. This CDR3 spans 15 amino acids. This clone occurred once.

Sequencing was carried out using peripheral blood. The receptor comes from a man aged 80 or over with active COVID-19. The chain has TRBV4-1 and TRBJ2-6; D not certain. The CDR3 coding sequence is TGCGCCAGCAGCCTTCAGGAAACCGGGGCCAACGTCCTGACTTTC. Its protein is CASSLQETGANVLTF.